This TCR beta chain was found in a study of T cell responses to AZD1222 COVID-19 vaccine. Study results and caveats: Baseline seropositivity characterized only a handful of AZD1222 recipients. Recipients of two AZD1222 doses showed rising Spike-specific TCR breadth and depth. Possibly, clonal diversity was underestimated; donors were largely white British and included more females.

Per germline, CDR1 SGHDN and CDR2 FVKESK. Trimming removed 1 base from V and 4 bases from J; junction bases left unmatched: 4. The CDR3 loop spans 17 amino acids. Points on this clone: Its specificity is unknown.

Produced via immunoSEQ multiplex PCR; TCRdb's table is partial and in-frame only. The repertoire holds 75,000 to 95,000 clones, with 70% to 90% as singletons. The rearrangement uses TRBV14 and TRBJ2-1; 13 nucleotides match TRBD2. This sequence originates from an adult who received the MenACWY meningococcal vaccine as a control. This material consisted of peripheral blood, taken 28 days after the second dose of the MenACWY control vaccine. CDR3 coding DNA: TGTGCCAGCAGCCAAGGGGGACTAGCGGGGAAATACAATGAGCAGTTCTTC. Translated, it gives CASSQGGLAGKYNEQFF.